This T cell receptor (beta chain) was captured by sequencing in a study of siplizumab effects on memory and regulatory T cells. Notes on the study in general: Confirmation that proliferating Tregs from siplizumab cultures had suppressive function was not obtained.

Concerning this clone itself: Its target is not known.

This CDR3 comprises 15 residues. Trimming took 1 base from V and 8 from J, leaving 17 bases between them. CDR1 LNHNV and CDR2 YYDKDF come from the germline V gene (reference sequence). Around 10^5 TCR templates per sample were sequenced. The method was immunoSEQ multiplex PCR; TCRdb's version includes in-frame clones alone and lacks a portion of them. The repertoire holds roughly 68,000 clones, with around 96% as singletons. The J gene is TRBJ1-2, the V gene TRBV15, with unresolved D. Sequences were obtained from naive CD8+ T cells sorted from blood. This TCR was sampled from a human donor in good health. CDR3: CATSRGAADRRGYTF. Here the CDR3 DNA reads TGTGCCACCAGCAGAGGGGCGGCGGATCGAAGAGGCTACACCTTC.